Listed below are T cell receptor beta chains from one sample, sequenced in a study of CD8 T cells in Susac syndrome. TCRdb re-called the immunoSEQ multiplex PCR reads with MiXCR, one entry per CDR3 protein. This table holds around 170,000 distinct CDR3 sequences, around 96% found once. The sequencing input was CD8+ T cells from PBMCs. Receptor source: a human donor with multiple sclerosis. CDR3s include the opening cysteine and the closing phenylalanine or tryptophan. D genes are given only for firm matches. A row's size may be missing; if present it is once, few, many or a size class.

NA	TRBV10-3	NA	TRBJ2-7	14	CAISVHSGSYEQYF	TGTGCCATCAGTGTTCACTCAGGGTCCTACGAGCAGTACTTC
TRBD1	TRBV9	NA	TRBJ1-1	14	CASSDSGGSTEAFF	TGTGCCAGCAGCGATTCAGGGGGGAGCACTGAAGCTTTCTTT
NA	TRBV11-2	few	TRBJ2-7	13	CASSLDSTYEQYF	TGTGCCAGCAGCTTAGATTCGACCTACGAGCAGTACTTC
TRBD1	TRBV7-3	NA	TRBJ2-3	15	CASSWAGGAADTQYF	TGTGCCAGCAGCTGGGCAGGGGGCGCCGCAGATACGCAGTATTTT
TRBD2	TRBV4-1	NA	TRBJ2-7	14	CASSQDRGGREQYF	TGCGCCAGCAGCCAAGATCGGGGGGGAAGGGAGCAGTACTTC
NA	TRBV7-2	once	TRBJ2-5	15	CASSFLDGLGETQYF	TGTGCCAGCAGCTTCCTGGACGGCCTGGGCGAGACCCAGTACTTC
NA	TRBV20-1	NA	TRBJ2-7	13	CSARGWDSYEQYF	TGCAGTGCTAGAGGTTGGGACTCCTACGAGCAGTACTTC
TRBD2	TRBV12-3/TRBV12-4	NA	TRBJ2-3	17	CASSPRTSGRGSDTQYF	TGTGCCAGCAGTCCTAGGACTAGCGGGAGGGGTTCAGATACGCAGTATTTT
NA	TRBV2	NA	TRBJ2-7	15	CASSEWRTVHYEQYF	TGTGCCAGCAGTGAATGGAGGACGGTGCACTACGAGCAGTACTTC
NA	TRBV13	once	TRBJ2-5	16	CASSPGRLSVQETQYF	TGTGCCAGCAGCCCTGGACGGCTGAGTGTCCAAGAGACCCAGTACTTC
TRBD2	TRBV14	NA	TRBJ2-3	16	CASSQASGISTDTQYF	TGTGCCAGCAGCCAAGCTAGCGGGATCAGCACAGATACGCAGTATTTT
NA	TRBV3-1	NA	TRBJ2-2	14	CATSKGVNTGELFF	TGTGCCACCAGCAAGGGGGTTAACACCGGGGAGCTGTTTTTT
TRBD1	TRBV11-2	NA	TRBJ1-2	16	CASSTPRGTGGYGYTF	TGTGCCAGCAGCACTCCCAGGGGGACAGGTGGCTATGGCTACACCTTC
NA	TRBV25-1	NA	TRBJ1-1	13	CASSSVGGTEAFF	TGTGCCAGCAGCTCAGTCGGGGGGACTGAAGCTTTCTTT
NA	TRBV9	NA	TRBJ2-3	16	CASSPAAGPSTDTQYF	TGTGCCAGCAGCCCGGCTGCGGGGCCGAGCACAGATACGCAGTATTTT
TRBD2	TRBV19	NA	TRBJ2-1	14	CASSTTSGWDEQFF	TGTGCCAGTAGTACAACTAGCGGCTGGGATGAGCAGTTCTTC
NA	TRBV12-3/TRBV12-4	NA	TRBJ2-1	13	CASSLLASGEQFF	TGTGCCAGCAGTTTATTGGCCTCCGGTGAGCAGTTCTTC
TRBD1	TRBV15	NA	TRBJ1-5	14	CATSVDRGNQPQHF	TGTGCCACCAGCGTGGACAGGGGCAATCAGCCCCAGCATTTT
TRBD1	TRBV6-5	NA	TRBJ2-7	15	CASSSPGQGDYEQYF	TGTGCCAGCAGTTCCCCAGGACAGGGGGATTACGAGCAGTACTTC
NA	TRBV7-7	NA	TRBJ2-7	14	CASSLGGVADEQYF	TGTGCCAGCAGCTTAGGAGGGGTTGCGGACGAGCAGTACTTC
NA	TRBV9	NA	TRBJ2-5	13	CASSVGTYETQYF	TGTGCCAGCAGCGTCGGGACATATGAGACCCAGTACTTC
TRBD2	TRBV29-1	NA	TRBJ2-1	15	CSVEGLTSGVDEQFF	TGCAGCGTTGAAGGTTTGACTAGCGGGGTGGATGAGCAGTTCTTC
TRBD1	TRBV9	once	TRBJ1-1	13	CASSVGGQGTTFF	TGTGCCAGCAGCGTAGGGGGACAGGGAACGACTTTCTTT
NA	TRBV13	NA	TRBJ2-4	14	CASSSDLSLGIQYF	TGTGCCAGCAGCTCGGACTTAAGTCTCGGCATTCAGTACTTC
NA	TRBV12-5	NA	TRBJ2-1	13	CASGLAQADEQFF	NA
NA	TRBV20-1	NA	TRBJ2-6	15	CSARDLNSGANVLTF	TGCAGTGCTAGAGATCTTAACTCTGGGGCCAACGTCCTGACTTTC
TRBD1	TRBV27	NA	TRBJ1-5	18	CASSLSGTGGGINQPQHF	TGTGCCAGCAGTTTATCGGGGACAGGGGGCGGAATCAATCAGCCCCAGCATTTT
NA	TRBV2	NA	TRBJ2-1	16	CASSEAAPRTYNEQFF	TGTGCCAGCAGTGAAGCTGCACCCAGAACCTACAATGAGCAGTTCTTC
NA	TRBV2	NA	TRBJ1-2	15	CASPQRAVANYGYTF	TGTGCCAGTCCCCAACGGGCGGTAGCTAACTATGGCTACACCTTC
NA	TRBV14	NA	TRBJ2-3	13	CASSRAVADTQYF	TGTGCCAGCAGCCGAGCGGTCGCAGATACGCAGTATTTT
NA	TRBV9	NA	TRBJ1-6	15	CASSASGDIGSPLHF	TGTGCCAGCAGCGCCTCGGGGGACATTGGATCACCCCTCCACTTT
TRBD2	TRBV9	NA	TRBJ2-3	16	CASSAWRTSSTDTQYF	TGTGCCAGCAGCGCGTGGAGGACTAGCAGCACAGATACGCAGTATTTT
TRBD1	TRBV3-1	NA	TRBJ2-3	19	CASSQENRGWRTSTDTQYF	TGTGCCAGCAGCCAAGAGAACAGGGGATGGAGGACTAGCACAGATACGCAGTATTTT